The source of this TCR beta chain is a study of OX40 agonist ivuxolimab in advanced cancers. Blood specimens came from baseline, cycle 4 day 1, and cycle 7 day 1. The assay was immunoSEQ multiplex PCR, and TCRdb's table has in-frame clones only and misses some. Altogether tens of thousands of clones are present, around 80% being singletons, with the ten largest covering 5.1%. Overall study results and limits: The 0.1-3.0 mg/kg partial responders had among the lowest clonal expansion. On average, CD8+ T cells had more expanded clones than CD4+.

The ends were cut back, 2 bases at V and 4 bases at J, with 6 bases in the middle. Germline V gene lookup returns CDR1 SNHLY and CDR2 FYNNEI. The CDR3 runs to 14 residues. Turning to this clone: As yet, its antigen is unknown.

Specimen: CD4+ or CD8+ T cells sorted from blood, collected in a trial of the OX40 agonist ivuxolimab. The chain recombines TRBV2 with TRBJ2-6; D gene ambiguous. The clonotype originates from an adult with an advanced solid tumor such as melanoma, head and neck, liver or kidney cancer. DNA of the CDR3: TGTGCCAGCAGTGAAATTACGGGGGCCAACGTCCTGACTTTC. Its translation is CASSEITGANVLTF. Variable domain in full (rest from reference TRBV2 and TRBJ2-6): EPEVTQTPSHQVTQMGQEVILRCVPISNHLYFYWYRQILGQKVEFLVSFYNNEISEKSEIFDDQFSVERPDGSNFTLKIRSTKLEDSAMYFCASSEITGANVLTFGAGSRLTVL.